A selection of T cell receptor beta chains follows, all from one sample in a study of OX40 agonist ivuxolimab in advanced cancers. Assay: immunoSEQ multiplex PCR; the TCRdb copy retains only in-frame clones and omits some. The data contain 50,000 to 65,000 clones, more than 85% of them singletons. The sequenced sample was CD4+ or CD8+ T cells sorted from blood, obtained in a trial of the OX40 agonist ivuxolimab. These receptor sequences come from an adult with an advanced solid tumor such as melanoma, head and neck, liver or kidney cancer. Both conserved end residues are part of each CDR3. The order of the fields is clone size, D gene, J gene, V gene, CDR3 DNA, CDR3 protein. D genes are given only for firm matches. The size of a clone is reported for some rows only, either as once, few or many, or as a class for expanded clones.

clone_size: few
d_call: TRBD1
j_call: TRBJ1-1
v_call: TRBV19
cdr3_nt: TGTGCCAGTAGTACTGGGACAGGGGGGACTGAAGCTTTCTTT
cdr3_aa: CASSTGTGGTEAFF

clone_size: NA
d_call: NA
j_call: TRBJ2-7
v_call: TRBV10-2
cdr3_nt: TGCGCCAGCAGAATGGGTCTAGCCTACGAGCAGTACTTC
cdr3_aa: CASRMGLAYEQYF

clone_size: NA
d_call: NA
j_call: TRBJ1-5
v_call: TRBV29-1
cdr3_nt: TGCAGCGTTGAAGAACCGGCAGGGGTTGGCAATCAGCCCCAGCATTTT
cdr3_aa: CSVEEPAGVGNQPQHF

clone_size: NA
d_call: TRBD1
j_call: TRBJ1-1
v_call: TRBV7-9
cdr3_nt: TGTGCCAGCAGCTTGACAGGGGGCTCTGAAGCTTTCTTT
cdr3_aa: CASSLTGGSEAFF

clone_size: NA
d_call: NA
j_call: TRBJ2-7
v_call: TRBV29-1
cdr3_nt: TGCAGCGTTGAAGATCGCAGGGTATCCTACGAGCAGTACTTC
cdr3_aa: CSVEDRRVSYEQYF

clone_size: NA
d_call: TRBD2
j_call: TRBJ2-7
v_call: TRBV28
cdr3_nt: TGTGCCAGCAGTTTATCGAGCGGGAGACTTACCTACGAGCAGTACTTC
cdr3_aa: CASSLSSGRLTYEQYF

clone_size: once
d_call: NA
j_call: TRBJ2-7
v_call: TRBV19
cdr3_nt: TGTGCCAGTAGTATAGCGCTTTCCTACGAGCAGTACTTC
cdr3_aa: CASSIALSYEQYF

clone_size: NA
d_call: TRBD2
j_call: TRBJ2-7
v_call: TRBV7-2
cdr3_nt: TGTGCCAGCAGCCCGGGGAGCGGGAGGTCCTACGAGCAGTACTTC
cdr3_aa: CASSPGSGRSYEQYF

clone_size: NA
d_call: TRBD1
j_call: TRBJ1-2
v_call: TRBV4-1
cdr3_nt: TGCGCCAGCAGCCGAGGGCCGGGACAGGGTGCCGGCTATGGCTACACCTTC
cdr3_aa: CASSRGPGQGAGYGYTF

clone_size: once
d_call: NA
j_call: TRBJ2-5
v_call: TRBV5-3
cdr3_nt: TGTGCCAGAAGCCCCAAGGGCCGGGAGACCCAGTACTTC
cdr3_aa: CARSPKGRETQYF

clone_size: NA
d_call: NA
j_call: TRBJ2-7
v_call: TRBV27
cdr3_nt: TGTGCCAGCAGTTTTCGGGGAACCACCTACGAGCAGTACTTC
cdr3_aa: CASSFRGTTYEQYF

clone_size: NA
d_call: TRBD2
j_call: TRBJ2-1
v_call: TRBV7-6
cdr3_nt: TGTGCCAGCAGAGAAGGACTAGCGGGAGGCAATGAGCAGTTCTTC
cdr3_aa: CASREGLAGGNEQFF

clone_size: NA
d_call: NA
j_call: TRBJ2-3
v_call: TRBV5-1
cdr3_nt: TGCGCCAGCAGCTTGGCCAGAGATACGCAGTATTTT
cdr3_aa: CASSLARDTQYF

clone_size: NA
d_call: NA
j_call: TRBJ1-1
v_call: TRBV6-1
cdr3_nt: NA
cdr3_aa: CASSEFGVGALF

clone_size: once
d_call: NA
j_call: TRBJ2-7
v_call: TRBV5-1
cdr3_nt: TGCGCCAGCAGCTTGGATGGCTGGGCCTACGAGCAGTACTTC
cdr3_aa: CASSLDGWAYEQYF

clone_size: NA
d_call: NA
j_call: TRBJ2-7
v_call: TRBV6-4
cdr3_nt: TGTGCCACCTTAACCCCGGGACACCTCACCTACGAGCAGTACTTC
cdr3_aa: CATLTPGHLTYEQYF

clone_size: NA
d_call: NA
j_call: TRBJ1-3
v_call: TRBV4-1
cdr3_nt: TGCGCCAGCAGCCTCGGGACTGGGTTGGGAAACACCATATATTTT
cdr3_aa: CASSLGTGLGNTIYF

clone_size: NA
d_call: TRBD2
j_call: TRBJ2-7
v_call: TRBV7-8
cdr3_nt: TGTGCCAGCAGCTTAGCGTTGCGGGGGACGAGCGAGCAGTACTTC
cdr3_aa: CASSLALRGTSEQYF

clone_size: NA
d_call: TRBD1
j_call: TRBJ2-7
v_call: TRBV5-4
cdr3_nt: TGTGCCAGCAGCCTCCGGGACAGTGACTACGAGCAGTACTTC
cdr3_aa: CASSLRDSDYEQYF

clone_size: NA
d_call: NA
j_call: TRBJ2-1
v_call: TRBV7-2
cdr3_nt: TGTGCCAGCAGCTTTCCATGGAGCCTAAACAATGAGCAGTTCTTC
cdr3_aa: CASSFPWSLNNEQFF

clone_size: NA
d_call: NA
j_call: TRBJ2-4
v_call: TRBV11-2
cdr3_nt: TGTGCCAGCAGCGGACTGAAGGACATTCAGTACTTC
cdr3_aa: CASSGLKDIQYF

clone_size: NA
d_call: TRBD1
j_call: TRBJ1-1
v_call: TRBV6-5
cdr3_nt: TGTGCCAGCAGTTACGGGACAGCGAACGAAGCTTTCTTT
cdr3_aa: CASSYGTANEAFF

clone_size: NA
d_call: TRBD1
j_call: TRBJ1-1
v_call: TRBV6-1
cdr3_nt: TGTGCCAGCAGTGAAGGACAGGGAGGATTGAACACTGAAGCTTTCTTT
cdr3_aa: CASSEGQGGLNTEAFF

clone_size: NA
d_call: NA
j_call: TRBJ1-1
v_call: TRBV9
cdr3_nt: TGTGCCAGCAGCCCTAACAGAAGGTTCGCTGAAGCTTTCTTT
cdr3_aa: CASSPNRRFAEAFF

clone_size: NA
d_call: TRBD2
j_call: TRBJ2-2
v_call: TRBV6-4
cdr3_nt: TGTGCCAGCAGTGACTCTGGACTAGCGGGGGGGCTACCTTCCGGGGAGCTGTTTTTT
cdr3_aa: CASSDSGLAGGLPSGELFF

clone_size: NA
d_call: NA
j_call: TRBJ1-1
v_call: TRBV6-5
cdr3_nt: TGTGCCAGCATCGAAAGGAGACTCACAAACACTGAAGCTTTCTTT
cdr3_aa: CASIERRLTNTEAFF

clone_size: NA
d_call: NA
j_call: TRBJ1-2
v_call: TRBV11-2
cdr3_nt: TGTGCCAGCAGCTCCAGTGCCTATGGCTACACCTTC
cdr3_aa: CASSSSAYGYTF

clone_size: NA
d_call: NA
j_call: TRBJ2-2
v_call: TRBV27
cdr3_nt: TGTGCCAGCAGTTTATTAGGGCAGTTCACCGGGGAGCTGTTTTTT
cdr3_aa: CASSLLGQFTGELFF

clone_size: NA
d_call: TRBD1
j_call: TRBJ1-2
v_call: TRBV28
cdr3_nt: TGTGCCAGCAGCTACAGGGGTCTATCTAACTATGGCTACACCTTC
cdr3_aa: CASSYRGLSNYGYTF

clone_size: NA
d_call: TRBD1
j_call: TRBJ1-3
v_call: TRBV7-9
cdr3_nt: TGTGCCAGCAGCCGCATACCGGGCAGGGGGGGAGTAGCTGGAAACACCATATATTTT
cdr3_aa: CASSRIPGRGGVAGNTIYF

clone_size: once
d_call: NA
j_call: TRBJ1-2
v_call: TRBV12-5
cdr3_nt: TGTGCTAGTGGTCCTATCGGCCGGGACGGCTACACCTTC
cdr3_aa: CASGPIGRDGYTF

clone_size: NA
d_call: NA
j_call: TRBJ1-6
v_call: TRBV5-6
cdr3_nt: TGTGCCAGCAGACTGATGGGTTCACCCCTCCACTTT
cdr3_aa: CASRLMGSPLHF

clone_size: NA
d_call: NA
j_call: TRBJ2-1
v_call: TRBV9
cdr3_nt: TGTGCCAGCAGCGCCCAGGATGAGCAGTTCTTC
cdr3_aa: CASSAQDEQFF

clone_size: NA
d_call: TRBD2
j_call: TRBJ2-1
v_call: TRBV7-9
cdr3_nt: TGTGCCAGCAGCCACGGGACTATCGCTGAGCAGTTCTTC
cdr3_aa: CASSHGTIAEQFF

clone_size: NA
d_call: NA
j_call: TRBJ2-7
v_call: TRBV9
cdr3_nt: TGTGCCAGCAGCGGTAGCTCCTACGAGCAGTACTTC
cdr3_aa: CASSGSSYEQYF

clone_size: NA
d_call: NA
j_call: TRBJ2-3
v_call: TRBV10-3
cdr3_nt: TGTGCCATCAGTGGAGGACTTCTAACAGATACGCAGTATTTT
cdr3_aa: CAISGGLLTDTQYF

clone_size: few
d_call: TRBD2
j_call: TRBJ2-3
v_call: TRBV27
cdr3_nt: TGTGCCAGCAGGTTAGCGGGGGGCCTCGCAGATACGCAGTATTTT
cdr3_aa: CASRLAGGLADTQYF

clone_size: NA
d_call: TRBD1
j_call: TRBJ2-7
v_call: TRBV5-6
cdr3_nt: TGTGCCAGCAGCTCCGGACGACAGGGGCAGTACTTC
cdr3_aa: CASSSGRQGQYF

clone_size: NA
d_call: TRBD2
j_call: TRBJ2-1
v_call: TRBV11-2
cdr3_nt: TGTGCCAGCAGCAGTACTAGCGGGAGATCTTTTTCCTACAATGAGCAGTTCTTC
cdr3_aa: CASSSTSGRSFSYNEQFF

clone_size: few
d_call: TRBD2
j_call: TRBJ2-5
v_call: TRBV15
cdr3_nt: TGTGCCACCAGCACAGGGAGCGGGGGGGCAGGGGAGACCCAGTACTTC
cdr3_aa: CATSTGSGGAGETQYF

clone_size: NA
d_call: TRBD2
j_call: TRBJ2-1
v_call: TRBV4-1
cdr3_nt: TGCGCCAGCAGCCCCTCCAAATGGACTAGCGGGGGCTCCTACAATGAGCAGTTCTTC
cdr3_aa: CASSPSKWTSGGSYNEQFF

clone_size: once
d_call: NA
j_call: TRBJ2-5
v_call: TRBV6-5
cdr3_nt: TGTGCCAGCAGTCAAGACCGTGTGAGTCAAGAGACCCAGTACTTC
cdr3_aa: CASSQDRVSQETQYF

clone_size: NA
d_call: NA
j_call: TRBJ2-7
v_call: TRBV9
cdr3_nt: TGTGCCAGCAGCCTTGGGGGACGGGGGGAGCAGTACTTC
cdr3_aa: CASSLGGRGEQYF

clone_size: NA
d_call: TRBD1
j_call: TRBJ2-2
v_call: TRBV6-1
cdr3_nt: TGTGCCAGCAGTGAACTTCGGGCCGACACACAGGGGTACGGGGAGCTGTTTTTT
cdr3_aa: CASSELRADTQGYGELFF

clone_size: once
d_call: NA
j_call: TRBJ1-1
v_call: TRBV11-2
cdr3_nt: TGTGCCAGCAGCTTGGGGCAGGGACAAACTGAAGCTTTCTTT
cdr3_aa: CASSLGQGQTEAFF

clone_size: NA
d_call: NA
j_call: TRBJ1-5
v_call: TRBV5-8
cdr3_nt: TGTGCCAGCAGCCCGGATGTGGAGAATCAGCCCCAGCATTTT
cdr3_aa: CASSPDVENQPQHF

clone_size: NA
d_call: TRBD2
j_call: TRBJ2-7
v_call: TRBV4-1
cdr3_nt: TGCGCCAGCAGCCAAGAGTTCTCAGGACTAGCGCTGGACGAGCAGTACTTC
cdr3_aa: CASSQEFSGLALDEQYF